This entry lists 13 T cell receptor beta chains sequenced from one sample in a study of blood T cell repertoires in COVID-19 (dated by TCRdb to 2018 to 2020). The library came from the immunoSEQ multiplex PCR assay. TCRdb stores this immuneACCESS table with in-frame sequences only. Part of the clones is absent; in the studies checked, under half of the shortfall reflects unresolved V genes, and no reason is known for the rest. The sample includes 200,000 to 250,000 clones, with more than 70% observed a single time. The biggest ten clones account for 13% of the sample. The sequenced sample was peripheral blood. Receptors were obtained from a human donor in a cohort sampled during active COVID-19.

The chain carries TRBV5-6 and TRBJ1-4; D is possibly TRBD1 (6 bases). V was cut by 4 bases and J by 10 bases, with 14 bases left in between. The CDR3 is 13 amino acids. Per the germline V gene, CDR1 is SGHDT and CDR2 is YYEEEE. In DNA form, the CDR3 reads TGTGCCAGCAGCATGGGGGACACCCGAAAACTGTTTTTT. Protein sequence: CASSMGDTRKLFF.

This clone was seen only a few times. The chain uses TRBV5-1 and TRBJ1-1; D is perhaps TRBD1 (5 bases). The CDR3 is 12 residues long. Trimming took off 0 bases at V and 13 bases at J, with 13 bases between the two ends. Germline CDR1 is SGHRS and CDR2 is YFSETQ. CDR3 in amino acids: CASSLAGDSGFF. The CDR3 DNA follows: TGCGCCAGCAGCTTGGCCGGGGACTCGGGTTTCTTT.

Regarding this clone: This specimen includes other DNA sequences encoding the same CDR3. The rearrangement uses TRBV5-1 and TRBJ1-1; 7 positions match TRBD1. After removal of 0 bases from V and 2 bases from J, the junction contained 4 bases not matched to a gene. CDR3 length equals 15 residues. Germline CDR1 SGHRS, CDR2 YFSETQ. The CDR3 loop reads CASSLEGTANTEAFF. The CDR3 nucleotides are TGCGCCAGCAGCTTGGAAGGGACAGCTAACACTGAAGCTTTCTTT.

V gene TRBV28 combines with J gene TRBJ1-3, with D unresolved. Germline V gene sequence: CDR1 MDHEN, CDR2 SYDVKM. This CDR3 has 11 residues. Deletions cut 8 bases from V and 3 bases from J, with 5 bases between. DNA for the CDR3: TGTGCCAGCGGCGGTGGAAACACCATATATTTT. This gives the protein CASGGGNTIYF.

The chain joins TRBV27 to TRBJ2-2, with D possibly matching TRBD1 (6 bases). The germline CDR1 and CDR2 sequences are MNHEY and SMNVEV (reference sequence). This CDR3 contains 14 residues. With 3 bases removed from V and 5 bases from J, the gap between germline ends came to 10 bases. CDR3 protein: CASSLKGVTGELFF. The CDR3 DNA follows: TGTGCCAGCAGTTTGAAGGGGGTAACCGGGGAGCTGTTTTTT.

The chain has TRBV30 and TRBJ1-2; 11 bases match TRBD1. In germline, CDR1 is GTSNPN, CDR2 SVGIG (reference sequence). V lost 0 bases and J lost 2; bases outside the gene matches: 11. The CDR3 is 18 amino acids. The CDR3 nucleotides are TGTGCCTGGAGTGTCTGGCACGGACAGGGGGCTTCAAACTATGGCTACACCTTC. Its translation is CAWSVWHGQGASNYGYTF. The full variable domain, completed using reference TRBV30 and TRBJ1-2, is SQTIHQWPATLVQPVGSPLSLECTVEGTSNPNLYWYRQAAGRGLQLLFYSVGIGQISSEVPQNLSASRPQDRQFILSSKKLLLSDSGFYLCAWSVWHGQGASNYGYTFGSGTRLTVV.

The J gene is TRBJ2-3, the V gene TRBV7-9, with TRBD1 identical over 8 bases. Germline V gives CDR1 SEHNR, CDR2 FQNEAQ (reference sequence). V lost 4 bases and J lost 5; bases outside the gene matches: 5. The CDR3 contains 14 residues. CDR3: CASSSRGRVDTQYF. The CDR3 bases are TGTGCCAGCAGCTCCAGGGGGCGAGTAGATACGCAGTATTTT.

The rearrangement uses TRBV7-3 and TRBJ1-1; unclear D gene. The V gene's germline CDR1 is SGHTA and CDR2 FQGTGA. The CDR3 consists of 13 residues. V lost 1 base and J 7 bases, leaving 10 bases between the germline ends. This CDR3 is CASSLNRESEAFF. The CDR3 DNA reads TGTGCCAGCAGCTTAAACCGAGAGAGTGAAGCTTTCTTT.

V is TRBV20-1 and J is TRBJ1-6; D is possibly TRBD1 (6 bases). Trimming took 3 bases from V and 8 from J, leaving 14 bases between them. The CDR3 runs to 14 residues. Germline V gene data show CDR1 as DFQATT and CDR2 as SNEGSKA (reference sequence). The CDR3 nucleotides read TGCAGTGCTAGTCTGGACAGCGGGGATTCACCCCTCCACTTT. This sequence encodes CSASLDSGDSPLHF.

The V and J genes are TRBV28 and TRBJ2-7; 7 bases line up with TRBD1. The trim removed 5 bases at V and 12 bases at J, leaving 7 bases unmatched. Germline V gene sequence: CDR1 MDHEN, CDR2 SYDVKM. The CDR3 is made up of 11 amino acids. In nucleotides, the CDR3 is TGTGCCAGCAGTCCCAAGACAGGGCTGTACTTC. This codes for CASSPKTGLYF. The whole variable domain, remainder taken from reference TRBV28 and TRBJ2-7, is DVKVTQSSRYLVKRTGEKVFLECVQDMDHENMFWYRQDPGLGLRLIYFSYDVKMKEKGDIPEGYSVSREKKERFSLILESASTNQTSMYLCASSPKTGLYFGPGTRLTVT.

This sequence joins TRBV18 and TRBJ1-4; D is ambiguous. The ends were cut back, 2 bases at V and 6 bases at J, with 16 bases in the middle. CDR1 is KGHSH, CDR2 LQKENI, per germline. The CDR3 loop spans 16 amino acids. The CDR3 nucleotides read TGTGCCAGCTCACCAGGCGCTCCCGCGGTTGATGAAAAACTGTTTTTT. Translation gives CASSPGAPAVDEKLFF.

This chain joins TRBV12-3 or TRBV12-4 and TRBJ2-3; the match to TRBD2 covers 8 bases. Losses at the gene ends were 6 bases for V and 9 bases for J; bases not matched to a gene: 8. CDR3 size: 13 residues. The DNA for the CDR3 is TGTGCCAGCAGATCTACGGGACTAGAGACGCAGTATTTT. This gives the protein CASRSTGLETQYF.

The rearrangement uses TRBV4-3 and TRBJ1-1, with D possibly being TRBD1 (5 bases). The CDR3 is 15 residues long. Trimming left V 0 bases short and J 0 bases short, with 8 bases between. CDR1 LGHNA and CDR2 YSLEER come from the germline V gene. CDR3 sequence reads: CASSQERGMNTEAFF. The CDR3 DNA is TGCGCCAGCAGCCAAGAACGGGGGATGAACACTGAAGCTTTCTTT.